The next 17 T cell receptor beta chains were all read from a single sample in a study of shared clonotypes between healthy human individuals. The data were produced by immunoSEQ multiplex PCR, yet TCRdb's version contains in-frame clones alone and is incomplete. This table holds more than 450,000 clones, approximately 79% found once. Sequences were obtained from PBMCs. The origin of the receptors is a woman in her 40s in good health. Some clones in this sample may be carry-over from other donors' samples.

Of note for this clone: Different DNA sequences within this sample yield the same CDR3. The chain is built from TRBV5-1 and TRBJ2-2; TRBD1 matches at 9 bases. J lost 3 bases, V lost 4 bases, and 4 bases had no gene match. CDR3 size: 15 residues. Germline-derived CDR1 and CDR2 are SGHRS and YFSETQ. The CDR3 sequence is CASSQRQGDTGELFF. CDR3 DNA: TGCGCCAGCAGCCAAAGACAGGGGGACACCGGGGAGCTGTTTTTT.

This clone occurred many times. The sample carries other DNA sequences with the same CDR3. The CDR3 DNA sequence: TGTGCCAGCAGTTTATCGGTGGGAGCCCCCGGGGAGCTGTTTTTT. This sequence encodes CASSLSVGAPGELFF. The chain combines TRBV28 with TRBJ2-2; tentatively, D is TRBD2 (5 bases). Trimming took off 1 base at V and 6 bases at J, with 12 bases between the two ends. This CDR3 contains 15 residues. Looked up from germline, CDR1 is MDHEN and CDR2 is SYDVKM. Filled out from reference TRBV28 and TRBJ2-2, the complete variable domain reads DVKVTQSSRYLVKRTGEKVFLECVQDMDHENMFWYRQDPGLGLRLIYFSYDVKMKEKGDIPEGYSVSREKKERFSLILESASTNQTSMYLCASSLSVGAPGELFFGEGSRLTVL.

The chain employs TRBV5-1 and TRBJ2-5; D unclear. V was trimmed by 3 bases and J by 2 bases, leaving 11 bases between them. Germline V gene sequence: CDR1 SGHRS, CDR2 YFSETQ. The CDR3 has 14 residues. The DNA for the CDR3 is TGCGCCAGCAGCTCGGCGACATCTCAAGAGACCCAGTACTTC. This gives the protein CASSSATSQETQYF.

This chain joins TRBV30 and TRBJ2-5, with 10 bases identical to TRBD1. TRBJ2-7 matches the DNA end more closely, so the J call is doubtful. There are 14 residues in the CDR3. Germline V gene lookup returns CDR1 GTSNPN and CDR2 SVGIG (reference sequence). CDR3 sequence reads: CAWKTGTGDYEQYF. Here the CDR3 DNA reads TGTGCCTGGAAGACCGGGACAGGGGACTACGAGCAGTACTTC.

The chain joins TRBV30 to TRBJ2-3; 7 bases are shared with TRBD2. The CDR3 runs to 13 residues. Trimming cost V 8 bases and J 2 bases; bases outside gene matches: 7. Germline-derived CDR1 and CDR2 are GTSNPN and SVGIG (reference sequence). The CDR3 sequence: CAGSRENTDTQYF. CDR3 bases: TGTGCCGGGTCGCGGGAGAACACAGATACGCAGTATTTT.

CDR3 protein: CASSLRATGELFF. CDR3 DNA: TGTGCCAGCAGCTTAAGGGCCACCGGGGAGCTGTTTTTT. V and J are TRBV7-2 and TRBJ2-2; D gene uncertain. Trimming cost V 2 bases and J 4 bases, with 5 bases left between them. Germline CDR1 and CDR2: SGHTA and FQGNSA. The CDR3 spans 13 residues.

In its sample, this clone was seen once. The rearrangement links TRBV18 to TRBJ2-5, with 10 bases that match TRBD1. CDR1 is KGHSH, CDR2 LQKENI, per germline. V was pared by 6 bases and J by 5 bases, with 9 bases of the junction left unmatched. CDR3 length: 15 amino acids. The CDR3 loop is CASSPTGTGAETQYF. The CDR3 nucleotides read TGTGCCAGCTCCCCTACCGGGACAGGGGCCGAGACCCAGTACTTC. The full variable domain, rest sourced from reference TRBV18 and TRBJ2-5, is NAGVMQNPRHLVRRRGQEARLRCSPMKGHSHVYWYRQLPEEGLKFMVYLQKENIIDESGMPKERFSAEFPKEGPSILRIQQVVRGDSAAYFCASSPTGTGAETQYFGPGTRLLVL.

This clone was seen a single time. The chain combines TRBV9 with TRBJ2-5; D call uncertain. V lost 1 base and J lost 1, with 11 bases in between. The CDR3 extends over 15 amino acids. Germline V gives CDR1 SGDLS, CDR2 YYNGEE. Here the CDR3 DNA reads TGTGCCAGCAGCGTATCGAGTAGCAGCCAAGAGACCCAGTACTTC. It yields the protein CASSVSSSSQETQYF.

This sequence joins TRBV7-8 and TRBJ1-4, with D maybe TRBD1 (6 bases). The CDR3 extends over 17 amino acids. Trimming pared 5 bases from V and 0 bases from J, leaving 16 bases between. From germline, CDR1 is SGHVS and CDR2 FQNEAQ. The CDR3 bases are TGTGCCAGCAGCCAGACAAGGGGGGTTTCAACTAATGAAAAACTGTTTTTT. This sequence encodes CASSQTRGVSTNEKLFF.

V gene TRBV30 combines with J gene TRBJ2-1; 9 nucleotides line up with TRBD1. This CDR3 is 14 amino acids long. V trimming: 5 bases; J trimming: 1 base; junction bases outside the gene matches: 3. The germline V gene has CDR1 GTSNPN and CDR2 SVGIG (reference sequence). The CDR3 loop is CAWGTGSSYNEQFF. CDR3 nucleotide sequence: TGTGCCTGGGGGACAGGGAGTTCCTACAATGAGCAGTTCTTC. The full variable domain, with the rest looked up from reference TRBV30 and TRBJ2-1, is SQTIHQWPATLVQPVGSPLSLECTVEGTSNPNLYWYRQAAGRGLQLLFYSVGIGQISSEVPQNLSASRPQDRQFILSSKKLLLSDSGFYLCAWGTGSSYNEQFFGPGTRLTVL.

V usage is TRBV7-3 and J usage is TRBJ2-1; the D is unclear. The CDR3 is made up of 13 amino acids. CDR1 and CDR2 from the germline V gene are SGHTA and FQGTGA. V lost 5 bases and J 6 bases, leaving 11 bases between the germline ends. The CDR3 spells CASSLGPANEQFF. CDR3 sequence (DNA): TGTGCCAGCAGCCTGGGCCCCGCCAATGAGCAGTTCTTC.

The rearrangement links TRBV6-6 to TRBJ1-2; a weak D match, TRBD1 (6 bases). This CDR3 comprises 14 residues. Germline V gene data show CDR1 as MNHNY and CDR2 as SVGAGI (reference sequence). V was pared by 11 bases and J by 6 bases, with 22 bases between. CDR3 nucleotide sequence: TGTGCCTCGGGGGGAACGGGGGCAAATCATGGCTACACCTTC. It is translated as CASGGTGANHGYTF.

This clone was found once. The CDR3 protein is CAWSVAGGASYTF. CDR3 DNA: TGTGCCTGGAGTGTCGCCGGGGGCGCGAGCTACACCTTC. V usage is TRBV30 and J usage is TRBJ1-2; possible D gene TRBD1, 6 bases. V was trimmed by 0 bases and J by 9 bases, leaving 14 bases between them. The CDR3 consists of 13 residues. The V gene's germline CDR1 is GTSNPN and CDR2 SVGIG (reference sequence).

This clone was seen a handful of times. V gene TRBV18 combines with J gene TRBJ1-1; 12 positions agree with TRBD1. This CDR3 contains 16 residues. Trimming took 3 bases from V and 8 from J; bases not matched to a gene: 10. Germline loops: CDR1 KGHSH, CDR2 LQKENI. The CDR3 protein is CASSPRPGTGGQEAFF. Written as DNA, the CDR3 is TGTGCCAGCTCACCCCGGCCGGGGACAGGGGGCCAAGAAGCTTTCTTT. The full variable domain, with the rest looked up from reference TRBV18 and TRBJ1-1, is NAGVMQNPRHLVRRRGQEARLRCSPMKGHSHVYWYRQLPEEGLKFMVYLQKENIIDESGMPKERFSAEFPKEGPSILRIQQVVRGDSAAYFCASSPRPGTGGQEAFFGQGTRLTVV.

This rearrangement joins TRBV6-6 to TRBJ2-1, with D perhaps matching TRBD2 (5 bases). The CDR3 runs to 15 residues. From germline, CDR1 is MNHNY and CDR2 SVGAGI (reference sequence). The V gene lost 7 bases and the J gene lost 0 bases, with 13 bases spanning the gap. The CDR3 DNA is TGTGCCAGCATCGCTACTAGTGGCTCCTACAATGAGCAGTTCTTC. It is translated as CASIATSGSYNEQFF.

V usage is TRBV7-2 and J usage is TRBJ1-4; TRBD1 matches at 10 bases. Germline V gene sequence: CDR1 SGHTA, CDR2 FQGNSA. The CDR3 runs 16 residues. V dropped 6 bases and J dropped 0; count of bases not matched to a gene: 4. The CDR3 region is CASSRDRGATNEKLFF. CDR3 coding DNA: TGTGCCAGCAGTAGGGACAGGGGCGCAACTAATGAAAAACTGTTTTTT.

This clone occurred once. The rearrangement uses TRBV28 and TRBJ1-2, with D hard to call. Trimming left V 5 bases short and J 4 bases short, with 8 bases between. The CDR3 has 12 amino acids. The V gene's germline CDR1 is MDHEN and CDR2 SYDVKM. For the CDR3, the DNA is TGTGCCAGCAGTCAGTCTGGCTATGGCTACACCTTC. Its protein product is CASSQSGYGYTF.